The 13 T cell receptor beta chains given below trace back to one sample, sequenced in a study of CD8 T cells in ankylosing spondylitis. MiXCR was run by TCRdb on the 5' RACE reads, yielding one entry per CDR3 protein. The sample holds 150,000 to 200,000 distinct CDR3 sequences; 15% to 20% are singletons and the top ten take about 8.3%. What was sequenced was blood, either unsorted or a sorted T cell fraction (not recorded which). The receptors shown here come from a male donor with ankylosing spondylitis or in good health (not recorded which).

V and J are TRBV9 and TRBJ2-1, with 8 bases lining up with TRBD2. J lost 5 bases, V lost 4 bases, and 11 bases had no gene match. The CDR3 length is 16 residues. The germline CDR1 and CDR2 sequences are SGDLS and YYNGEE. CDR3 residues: CASSSPQRENDNEQFF. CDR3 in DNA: TGTGCCAGCAGCTCACCCCAGCGGGAGAACGACAATGAGCAGTTCTTC.

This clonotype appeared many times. The CDR3 reads CASSTGTSSLETQYF. The CDR3 coding sequence is TGCGCCAGCAGCACCGGGACTAGCTCCCTAGAGACCCAGTACTTC. The V gene is TRBV5-1, the J gene TRBJ2-5; 9 positions match TRBD2. The CDR3 length is 15 residues. With V trimmed by 4 bases and J by 4 bases, 8 bases remained unmatched. The germline V gene encodes CDR1 SGHRS and CDR2 YFSETQ.

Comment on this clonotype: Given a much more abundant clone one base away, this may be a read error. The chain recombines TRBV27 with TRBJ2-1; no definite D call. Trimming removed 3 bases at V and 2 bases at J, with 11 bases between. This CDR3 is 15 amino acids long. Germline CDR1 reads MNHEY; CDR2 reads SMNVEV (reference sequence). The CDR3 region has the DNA TGTGCCAGCAGTTTTCTAGTGGATACCTACAATGAGCAGTTCTTC. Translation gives CASSFLVDTYNEQFF.

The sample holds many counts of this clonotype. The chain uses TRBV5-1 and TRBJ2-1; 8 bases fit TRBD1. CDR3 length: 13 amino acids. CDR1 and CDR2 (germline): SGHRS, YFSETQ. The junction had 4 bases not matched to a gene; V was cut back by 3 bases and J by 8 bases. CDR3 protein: CASSSTGVDEQFF. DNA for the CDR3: TGCGCCAGCAGCTCGACAGGGGTGGATGAGCAGTTCTTC.

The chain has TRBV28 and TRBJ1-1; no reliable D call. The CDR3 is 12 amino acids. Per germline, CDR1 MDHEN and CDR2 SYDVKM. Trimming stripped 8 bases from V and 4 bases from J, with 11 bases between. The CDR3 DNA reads TGTGCCAGCTCGGACTCCCGCACTGAAGCTTTCTTT. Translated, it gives CASSDSRTEAFF.

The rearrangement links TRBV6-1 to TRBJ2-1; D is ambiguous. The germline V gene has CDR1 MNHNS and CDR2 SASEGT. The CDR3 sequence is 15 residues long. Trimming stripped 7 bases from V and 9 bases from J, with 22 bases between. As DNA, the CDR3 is TGTGCCAGCAACCATGACACGTTATTTCAAGGTGAGCAGTTCTTC. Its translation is CASNHDTLFQGEQFF.

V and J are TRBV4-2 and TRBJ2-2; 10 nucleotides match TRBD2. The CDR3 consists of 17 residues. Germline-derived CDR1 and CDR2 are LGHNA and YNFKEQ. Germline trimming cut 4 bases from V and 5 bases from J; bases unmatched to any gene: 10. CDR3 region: CASSLPTSGSSTGELFF. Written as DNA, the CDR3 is TGTGCCAGCAGCCTCCCGACTAGCGGGTCGTCTACCGGGGAGCTGTTTTTT.

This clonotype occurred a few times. CDR3 sequence (DNA): TGTGCCATCAGTGTGGGGACAACTAGCACAGATACGCAGTATTTT. This codes for CAISVGTTSTDTQYF. This chain connects TRBV10-3 to TRBJ2-3; D may be TRBD1 (6 bases). Trimming took 4 bases from V and 0 from J, leaving 11 bases between them. The CDR3 runs to 15 residues. Germline V gene lookup returns CDR1 ENHRY and CDR2 SYGVKD.

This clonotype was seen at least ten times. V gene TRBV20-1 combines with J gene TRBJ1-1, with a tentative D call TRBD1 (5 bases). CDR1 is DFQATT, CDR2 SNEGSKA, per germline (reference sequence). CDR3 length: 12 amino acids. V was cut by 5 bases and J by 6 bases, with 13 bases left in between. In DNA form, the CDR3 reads TGCAGTGCTTCGCAGGGCGGGCCTGAAGCTTTCTTT. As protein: CSASQGGPEAFF.

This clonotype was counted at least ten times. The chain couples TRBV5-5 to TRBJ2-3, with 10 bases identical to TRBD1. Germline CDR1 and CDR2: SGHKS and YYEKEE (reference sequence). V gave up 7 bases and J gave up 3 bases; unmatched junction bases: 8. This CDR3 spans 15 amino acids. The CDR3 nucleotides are TGTGCCAGCGGGGTACCGGGACAGGGGACAGATACGCAGTATTTT. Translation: CASGVPGQGTDTQYF.

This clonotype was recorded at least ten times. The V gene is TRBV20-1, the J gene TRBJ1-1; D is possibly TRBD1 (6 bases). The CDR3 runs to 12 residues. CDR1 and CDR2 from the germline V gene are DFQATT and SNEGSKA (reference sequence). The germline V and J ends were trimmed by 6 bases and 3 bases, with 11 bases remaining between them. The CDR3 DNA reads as TGCAGTGCCACCTACAGGGACACTGAAGCTTTCTTT. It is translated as CSATYRDTEAFF.

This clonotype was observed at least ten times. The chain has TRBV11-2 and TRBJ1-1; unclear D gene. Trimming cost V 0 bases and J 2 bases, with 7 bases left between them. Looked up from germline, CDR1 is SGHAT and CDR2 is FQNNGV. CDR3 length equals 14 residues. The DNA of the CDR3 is TGTGCCAGCAGCTTAGATCCGAAAAACACTGAAGCTTTCTTT. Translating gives CASSLDPKNTEAFF.

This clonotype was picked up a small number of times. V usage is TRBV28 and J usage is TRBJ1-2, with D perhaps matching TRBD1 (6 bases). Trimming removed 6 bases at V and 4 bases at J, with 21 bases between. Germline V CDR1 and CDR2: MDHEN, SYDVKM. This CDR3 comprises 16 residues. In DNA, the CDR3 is TGTGCCAGCAGGTTTGGTGCAGGGACAAGGGTCTATGGCTACACCTTC. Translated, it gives CASRFGAGTRVYGYTF.